These 22 T cell receptor beta chains came from one sample sequenced in a study of shared clonotypes between healthy human individuals. The protocol was immunoSEQ multiplex PCR, while the TCRdb copy is restricted to in-frame clones and leaves out a portion. The table lists over 1.4 million clones, approximately 97% of them singletons, with roughly 1.2% in the top ten. Sequenced material: naive CD4+ T cells sorted from blood. The sample's subset: CD45RA+ positively selected. Receptor source: a man aged 25-45 years in good health.

V is TRBV19 and J is TRBJ1-2; tentative D call: TRBD1 (6 bases). Germline CDR1 is LNHDA and CDR2 is SQIVND (reference sequence). V lost 0 bases and J lost 4, with 18 bases in between. The CDR3 has 17 residues. The CDR3 nucleotides read TGTGCCAGTAGTATAGAACTCCCGGCGAGCAGGGGCTATGGCTACACCTTC. Its translation is CASSIELPASRGYGYTF.

In the case of this clone: This specimen includes other DNA sequences encoding the same CDR3. The CDR3 loop is CASSGGQGSYEQYF. The DNA of the CDR3 is TGTGCCAGCAGCGGAGGACAGGGCTCCTACGAGCAGTACTTC. The V gene is TRBV2, the J gene TRBJ2-7, with 8 positions matching TRBD1. The germline V gene encodes CDR1 SNHLY and CDR2 FYNNEI. This CDR3 contains 14 residues. The J segment lost 0 bases and the V segment lost 6 bases, leaving 4 bases of the junction unmatched.

The J gene is TRBJ2-7, the V gene TRBV5-1, with 8 bases matching TRBD1. The CDR3 length is 13 residues. The trim removed 4 bases at V and 6 bases at J, leaving 6 bases unmatched. The V gene's germline CDR1 is SGHRS and CDR2 YFSETQ. The chain's CDR3 is CASSLTTGAEQYF. CDR3 coding DNA: TGCGCCAGCAGCCTGACGACAGGGGCCGAGCAGTACTTC.

V gene TRBV28 combines with J gene TRBJ2-1, with 7 bases fitting TRBD2. From germline, CDR1 is MDHEN and CDR2 SYDVKM. V trimming: 2 bases; J trimming: 6 bases; junction bases outside the gene matches: 7. The CDR3 is 15 amino acids. The CDR3 spells CASSLAGLVRNEQFF. CDR3 nucleotide sequence: TGTGCCAGCAGTTTAGCAGGACTAGTACGCAATGAGCAGTTCTTC.

The rearrangement uses TRBV5-1 and TRBJ2-2, with D unclear. Trimming took 4 bases from V and 2 from J, leaving 12 bases between them. CDR1 is SGHRS, CDR2 YFSETQ, per germline. CDR3 length equals 15 residues. The CDR3 is CASSTRSSNTGELFF. The CDR3 DNA follows: TGCGCCAGCAGCACCCGTAGTAGTAACACCGGGGAGCTGTTTTTT.

The chain is built from TRBV5-1 and TRBJ2-7, with D possibly being TRBD2 (5 bases). The CDR3 has 15 amino acids. Per germline, CDR1 SGHRS and CDR2 YFSETQ. Trimming removed 2 bases from V and 0 bases from J, with 12 bases in between. The CDR3 here is CASSFNAGHSYEQYF. CDR3 in DNA: TGCGCCAGCAGCTTTAACGCGGGCCACTCCTACGAGCAGTACTTC.

This clone occurred once. The chain recombines TRBV6-5 with TRBJ1-4; 9 bases are a match to TRBD1. The junction had 5 bases not matched to a gene; V was cut back by 6 bases and J by 6 bases. The CDR3 extends over 14 amino acids. Looked up from germline, CDR1 is MNHEY and CDR2 is SVGAGI. The CDR3 sequence: CASRRQGDHEKLFF. The DNA of the CDR3 is TGTGCCAGCAGGCGACAGGGGGACCATGAAAAACTGTTTTTT.

This chain uses TRBV5-1 with TRBJ1-2, with TRBD1 matching over 7 bases. Germline lookup yields CDR1 SGHRS and CDR2 YFSETQ. V was pared by 0 bases and J by 4 bases, with 3 bases of the junction left unmatched. CDR3 size: 14 residues. This CDR3 is CASSLETGSYGYTF. The CDR3 DNA follows: TGCGCCAGCAGCTTGGAGACAGGGAGCTATGGCTACACCTTC. The full variable domain, with the rest looked up from reference TRBV5-1 and TRBJ1-2, is KAGVTQTPRYLIKTRGQQVTLSCSPISGHRSVSWYQQTPGQGLQFLFEYFSETQRNKGNFPGRFSGRQFSNSRSEMNVSTLELGDSALYLCASSLETGSYGYTFGSGTRLTVV.

The chain combines TRBV30 with TRBJ2-7, with 10 bases aligning to TRBD2. The CDR3 is 16 amino acids. The V segment lost 0 bases and the J segment 1 base; nucleotides outside the gene matches: 6. The V gene's germline CDR1 is GTSNPN and CDR2 SVGIG (reference sequence). The CDR3 protein is CAWSVLAGRSSYEQYF. CDR3 sequence (DNA): TGTGCCTGGAGTGTACTAGCGGGAAGGTCTTCCTACGAGCAGTACTTC.

The chain joins TRBV28 to TRBJ1-3, with D unresolved. Trimming pared 7 bases from V and 3 bases from J, leaving 13 bases between. CDR3 size: 14 residues. The germline gives CDR1 MDHEN, CDR2 SYDVKM. This CDR3 is CASNAVVGGNTIYF. The CDR3 coding sequence is TGTGCCAGCAACGCAGTCGTTGGTGGAAACACCATATATTTT.

V gene TRBV11-2 combines with J gene TRBJ1-2; 7 bases agree with TRBD1. CDR1 is SGHAT, CDR2 FQNNGV, per germline. The V gene end was trimmed by 0 bases and the J gene end by 4 bases; junction bases not matched to a gene: 8. The CDR3 is made up of 16 amino acids. DNA of the CDR3: TGTGCCAGCAGCTTAGAGGGGGCCAGGGGGTTCTATGGCTACACCTTC. It is translated as CASSLEGARGFYGYTF.

The genes are TRBV5-5 and TRBJ1-4; D not resolved. Germline V gene data show CDR1 as SGHKS and CDR2 as YYEKEE (reference sequence). The germline V and J ends were trimmed by 0 bases and 6 bases, with 12 bases remaining between them. This CDR3 has 15 residues. CDR3 nucleotide sequence: TGTGCCAGCAGCTTGGCAAGTTTGGCACATGAAAAACTGTTTTTT. Amino acids: CASSLASLAHEKLFF.

In this sample, this clone turned up once. The chain joins TRBV18 to TRBJ2-2; no firm D call. Germline loops: CDR1 KGHSH, CDR2 LQKENI. V lost 4 bases to trimming and J lost 2 bases, with 17 bases between them. This CDR3 is built from 17 residues. Here the CDR3 DNA reads TGTGCCAGCTCACACAAACGGTCCCCATTCAACACCGGGGAGCTGTTTTTT. Protein product: CASSHKRSPFNTGELFF.

The chain joins TRBV5-4 to TRBJ2-7, with TRBD1 matching over 10 bases. The CDR3 length is 16 residues. Trimming took 4 bases from V and 5 from J; bases not matched to a gene: 12. In germline, CDR1 is SGHNT, CDR2 YYREEE (reference sequence). In DNA form, the CDR3 reads TGTGCCAGCAGCCGCGGTGGACAGGGGGGGAAGAACGAGCAGTACTTC. It translates to CASSRGGQGGKNEQYF.

The chain couples TRBV7-8 to TRBJ1-4, with TRBD1 identical over 10 bases. In germline, CDR1 is SGHVS, CDR2 FQNEAQ. The CDR3 has 15 residues. V lost 0 bases, J lost 8 bases, and 3 bases stayed unmatched. CDR3 bases: TGTGCCAGCAGCTTAGCGGGGACAGGGGCGGAAAAACTGTTTTTT. Residues: CASSLAGTGAEKLFF.

Written as DNA, the CDR3 is TGTGCCAGTAGTATTTCCCCTCCGGGGCTAGCGGGTTTGGATACGCAGTATTTT. This encodes CASSISPPGLAGLDTQYF. This chain joins TRBV19 and TRBJ2-3; 8 nucleotides line up with TRBD2. Germline V gene data show CDR1 as LNHDA and CDR2 as SQIVND (reference sequence). The V segment lost 3 bases and the J segment 6 bases; nucleotides outside the gene matches: 17. CDR3 length: 18 amino acids.

The chain uses TRBV28 and TRBJ1-5; the D is unclear. The CDR3 extends over 14 amino acids. Trimming removed 6 bases at V and 3 bases at J, with 12 bases between. In germline, CDR1 is MDHEN, CDR2 SYDVKM. The CDR3 nucleotides are TGTGCCAGCAGACCGACAATTAACAATCAGCCCCAGCATTTT. It translates to CASRPTINNQPQHF.

This chain uses TRBV28 with TRBJ1-2, with D possibly matching TRBD1 (5 bases). The CDR3 is 13 amino acids. Germline lookup yields CDR1 MDHEN and CDR2 SYDVKM. Trimming removed 6 bases from V and 1 base from J, with 9 bases in between. The CDR3 loop is CASSGGVNYGYTF. For the CDR3, the DNA is TGTGCCAGCAGCGGGGGGGTTAACTATGGCTACACCTTC.

This clone has a single count. The genes are TRBV27 and TRBJ2-3; no definite D call. Deletions cut 5 bases from V and 4 bases from J, with 10 bases between. The CDR3 spans 13 residues. Germline assignment: CDR1 MNHEY and CDR2 SMNVEV (reference sequence). CDR3 sequence (DNA): TGTGCCAGCAGTCCTTACTCAGCAGATACGCAGTATTTT. Its protein product is CASSPYSADTQYF.

The V gene is TRBV7-9, the J gene TRBJ2-5; no clear D gene. The CDR3 extends over 11 amino acids. Looked up from germline, CDR1 is SEHNR and CDR2 is FQNEAQ (reference sequence). The germline V and J ends were trimmed by 5 bases and 0 bases, with 1 base remaining between them. The CDR3 nucleotides read TGTGCCAGCAGCGACCAAGAGACCCAGTACTTC. It is translated as CASSDQETQYF.

This sequence joins TRBV5-4 and TRBJ2-1; D is possibly TRBD2 (6 bases). This CDR3 contains 15 residues. Germline V lookup: CDR1 SGHNT, CDR2 YYREEE (reference sequence). V was cut by 7 bases and J by 0 bases, with 14 bases left in between. DNA for the CDR3: TGTGCCAGCGGGACTCGAGTGAGCTCCTACAATGAGCAGTTCTTC. This translates into CASGTRVSSYNEQFF. The full variable domain, completed using reference TRBV5-4 and TRBJ2-1, is ETGVTQSPTHLIKTRGQQVTLRCSSQSGHNTVSWYQQALGQGPQFIFQYYREEENGRGNFPPRFSGLQFPNYSSELNVNALELDDSALYLCASGTRVSSYNEQFFGPGTRLTVL.

The chain uses TRBV2 and TRBJ2-7; 12 bases fit TRBD2. Trimming took 6 bases from V and 0 from J; bases not matched to a gene: 6. The germline gives CDR1 SNHLY, CDR2 FYNNEI. The CDR3 is 16 amino acids. CDR3: CASRDTSGRISYEQYF. CDR3 nucleotide sequence: TGTGCCAGCAGGGACACTAGCGGGAGGATCTCCTACGAGCAGTACTTC.